These 20 T cell receptor beta chains were all obtained from the same sample, sequenced in a study of shared clonotypes between healthy human individuals. TCRdb keeps only in-frame clones here, not all; method: immunoSEQ multiplex PCR. In the table there are 1,400,000 or so clones, approximately 98.5% of which are singletons. Sequenced sample: naive CD4+ T cells sorted from blood. Subset defined: CD45RA+ positively selected. All receptors derive from a young man in good health.

The chain combines TRBV11-2 with TRBJ2-1, with 10 positions matching TRBD2. Germline V gene sequence: CDR1 SGHAT, CDR2 FQNNGV. CDR3 length: 17 amino acids. V dropped 4 bases and J dropped 10; count of bases not matched to a gene: 16. CDR3: CASSSTFSLAGVREQFF. The CDR3 DNA reads TGTGCCAGCAGCTCCACCTTCAGCCTAGCGGGAGTAAGGGAGCAGTTCTTC.

V is TRBV5-1 and J is TRBJ1-4; a weak D match, TRBD1 (6 bases). CDR3 length: 15 residues. With 4 bases removed from V and 8 bases from J, the gap between germline ends came to 18 bases. Per the germline V gene, CDR1 is SGHRS and CDR2 is YFSETQ. CDR3 region: CASSPNGGVGEKLFF. CDR3 sequence (DNA): TGCGCCAGCAGCCCAAATGGGGGCGTTGGAGAAAAACTGTTTTTT. Full variable domain (remainder filled in from reference TRBV5-1 and TRBJ1-4): KAGVTQTPRYLIKTRGQQVTLSCSPISGHRSVSWYQQTPGQGLQFLFEYFSETQRNKGNFPGRFSGRQFSNSRSEMNVSTLELGDSALYLCASSPNGGVGEKLFFGSGTQLSVL.

Here the CDR3 DNA reads TGTGCCAGCCAGAGACAGGGATCCTCTGGAAACACCATATATTTT. It is translated as CASQRQGSSGNTIYF. This rearrangement joins TRBV7-9 to TRBJ1-3, with 7 bases aligning to TRBD1. Germline V gene lookup returns CDR1 SEHNR and CDR2 FQNEAQ (reference sequence). The CDR3 is 15 residues long. The trim removed 8 bases at V and 0 bases at J, leaving 7 bases unmatched. Complete variable domain (other parts from reference TRBV7-9 and TRBJ1-3): DTGVSQNPRHKITKRGQNVTFRCDPISEHNRLYWYRQTLGQGPEFLTYFQNEAQLEKSRLLSDRFSAERPKGSFSTLEIQRTEQGDSAMYLCASQRQGSSGNTIYFGEGSWLTVV.

This sequence joins TRBV6-1 and TRBJ2-2; D gene unclear. In germline, CDR1 is MNHNS, CDR2 SASEGT. The CDR3 is made up of 12 amino acids. Trimming took off 6 bases at V and 2 bases at J, with 4 bases between the two ends. CDR3 bases: TGTGCCAGCAGGGGTAACACCGGGGAGCTGTTTTTT. Translation gives CASRGNTGELFF.

The genes are TRBV5-1 and TRBJ1-3; D is ambiguous. In germline, CDR1 is SGHRS, CDR2 YFSETQ. With 4 bases removed from V and 4 bases from J, the gap between germline ends came to 18 bases. This CDR3 is built from 16 residues. CDR3 in amino acids: CASSRFYSIQGNTIYF. DNA for the CDR3: TGCGCCAGCAGCCGGTTCTACAGCATCCAGGGAAACACCATATATTTT.

The genes are TRBV7-2 and TRBJ2-1; 9 bases map to TRBD2. Germline-derived CDR1 and CDR2 are SGHTA and FQGNSA. The V gene end was trimmed by 3 bases and the J gene end by 3 bases; junction bases not matched to a gene: 9. There are 17 residues in the CDR3. The DNA for the CDR3 is TGTGCCAGCAGCTTGTATAATAGCGGGAGTCTCTACAATGAGCAGTTCTTC. Protein: CASSLYNSGSLYNEQFF.

This chain uses TRBV5-1 with TRBJ1-2; D unresolved. The CDR3 is 16 residues long. V was clipped by 4 bases and J by 1 base, with 17 bases between them. Germline V CDR1 and CDR2: SGHRS, YFSETQ. Here the CDR3 reads CASSQLPPRFNYGYTF. In DNA form, the CDR3 reads TGCGCCAGCAGCCAGCTCCCGCCGAGGTTTAACTATGGCTACACCTTC. Variable domain in full (rest from reference TRBV5-1 and TRBJ1-2): KAGVTQTPRYLIKTRGQQVTLSCSPISGHRSVSWYQQTPGQGLQFLFEYFSETQRNKGNFPGRFSGRQFSNSRSEMNVSTLELGDSALYLCASSQLPPRFNYGYTFGSGTRLTVV.

This chain connects TRBV7-7 to TRBJ2-3, with 9 bases that match TRBD2. Germline CDR1 reads SSHAT; CDR2 reads FNYEAQ (reference sequence). The CDR3 totals 15 residues. Trimming cost V 3 bases and J 2 bases; bases outside gene matches: 3. As DNA, the CDR3 is TGTGCCAGCAGCTTGACTAGCGGTCCCACAGATACGCAGTATTTT. This translates into CASSLTSGPTDTQYF. The full variable domain, in which reference TRBV7-7 and TRBJ2-3 provide the parts outside the CDR3, is GAGVSQSPRYKVTKRGQDVTLRCDPISSHATLYWYQQALGQGPEFLTYFNYEAQPDKSGLPSDRFSAERPEGSISTLTIQRTEQRDSAMYRCASSLTSGPTDTQYFGPGTRLTVL.

Details on this clone: Other nucleotide sequences in the sample specify the same CDR3. The V call is TRBV4-1, the J call TRBJ2-1, with no clear D. V lost 0 bases to trimming and J lost 5 bases, with 8 bases between them. In germline, CDR1 is MGHRA, CDR2 YSYEKL. The CDR3 is 14 amino acids. DNA for the CDR3: TGCGCCAGCAGCCAAGAGCGCCTGAACAATGAGCAGTTCTTC. Protein: CASSQERLNNEQFF.

This clone occurred once. The rearrangement links TRBV19 to TRBJ1-5, with D possibly matching TRBD1 (5 bases). There are 16 residues in the CDR3. V shed 7 bases and J shed 0 bases, with 16 bases lying between them. The germline CDR1 and CDR2 sequences are LNHDA and SQIVND (reference sequence). The CDR3 region is CASTLSGHLSNQPQHF. The CDR3 coding sequence is TGTGCCAGTACCCTATCTGGACACCTTAGCAATCAGCCCCAGCATTTT.

V gene TRBV10-2 combines with J gene TRBJ2-3, with D unresolved. This CDR3 is built from 12 residues. Germline lookup yields CDR1 WSHSY and CDR2 SAAADI. V was cut by 8 bases and J by 6 bases, with 12 bases left in between. CDR3 protein: CASRATLDTQYF. CDR3 nucleotide sequence: TGCGCCAGCCGGGCTACCTTGGATACGCAGTATTTT.

The genes are TRBV2 and TRBJ2-3; 11 bases align to TRBD1. This CDR3 region has 16 residues. Trimming took 6 bases from V and 2 from J; bases not matched to a gene: 7. Germline CDR1 and CDR2: SNHLY and FYNNEI. CDR3 region: CASRKDRGRPTDTQYF. The CDR3 region has the DNA TGTGCCAGCAGGAAGGACAGGGGGCGCCCCACAGATACGCAGTATTTT. The variable domain in full, with the rest retrieved from reference TRBV2 and TRBJ2-3, is EPEVTQTPSHQVTQMGQEVILRCVPISNHLYFYWYRQILGQKVEFLVSFYNNEISEKSEIFDDQFSVERPDGSNFTLKIRSTKLEDSAMYFCASRKDRGRPTDTQYFGPGTRLTVL.

The V gene is TRBV11-1, the J gene TRBJ2-4, with TRBD2 matching 9 bases. The germline gives CDR1 SGHAT, CDR2 FQDESV (reference sequence). The CDR3 runs 14 residues. With V trimmed by 9 bases and J by 0 bases, 3 bases remained unmatched. The CDR3: CARVAGVAKNIQYF. The DNA for the CDR3 is TGTGCCAGGGTAGCGGGGGTAGCCAAAAACATTCAGTACTTC.

V usage is TRBV5-1 and J usage is TRBJ2-2; D remains unclear. This CDR3 comprises 15 residues. V was clipped by 0 bases and J by 5 bases, with 11 bases between them. Germline lookup yields CDR1 SGHRS and CDR2 YFSETQ. The CDR3: CASSLAALGTGELFF. CDR3 nucleotide sequence: TGCGCCAGCAGCTTGGCTGCCCTAGGGACCGGGGAGCTGTTTTTT.

The chain is built from TRBV28 and TRBJ2-7, with 9 bases that match TRBD2. After removal of 6 bases from V and 4 bases from J, the junction contained 10 bases not matched to a gene. CDR3 length: 15 residues. Germline CDR1 and CDR2: MDHEN and SYDVKM. In DNA, the CDR3 is TGTGCCAGCAGAAGAAGACTAGCGGTGAGGTACGAGCAGTACTTC. Protein: CASRRRLAVRYEQYF. The full variable domain, completed using reference TRBV28 and TRBJ2-7, is DVKVTQSSRYLVKRTGEKVFLECVQDMDHENMFWYRQDPGLGLRLIYFSYDVKMKEKGDIPEGYSVSREKKERFSLILESASTNQTSMYLCASRRRLAVRYEQYFGPGTRLTVT.

This sequence joins TRBV5-1 and TRBJ2-3; tentatively, D is TRBD2 (5 bases). CDR1 is SGHRS and CDR2 is YFSETQ in the germline V gene. The CDR3 is 14 residues long. Trimming stripped 7 bases from V and 3 bases from J, with 15 bases between. The CDR3 nucleotides read TGCGCCAGCCATCGGGGTCGAGAGACAGATACGCAGTATTTT. This sequence encodes CASHRGRETDTQYF.

The chain couples TRBV28 to TRBJ1-1, with a possible D match to TRBD1 (5 bases). Trimming stripped 0 bases from V and 1 base from J, with 6 bases between. CDR1 is MDHEN, CDR2 SYDVKM, per germline. The CDR3 is made up of 14 amino acids. The CDR3: CASSLWGENTEAFF. The CDR3 coding sequence is TGTGCCAGCAGTTTATGGGGGGAGAACACTGAAGCTTTCTTT.

The V and J genes are TRBV6-1 and TRBJ2-2, with 7 positions matching TRBD1. Trimming cost V 5 bases and J 1 base; bases outside gene matches: 4. Germline lookup yields CDR1 MNHNS and CDR2 SASEGT. The CDR3 has 15 residues. CDR3: CASSWTGGNTGELFF. The CDR3 DNA sequence: TGTGCCAGCAGTTGGACAGGAGGGAACACCGGGGAGCTGTTTTTT.

In nucleotides, the CDR3 is TGTGCCAGCAGTGAAGCAGTCGAGGCAAGGAATCAGCCCCAGCATTTT. Translating gives CASSEAVEARNQPQHF. The chain carries TRBV6-1 and TRBJ1-5; D uncertain. Germline V lookup: CDR1 MNHNS, CDR2 SASEGT. This CDR3 contains 16 residues. Trimming removed 0 bases from V and 4 bases from J, with 13 bases in between.

The V and J genes are TRBV28 and TRBJ2-5; TRBD2 aligns across 12 bases. From germline, CDR1 is MDHEN and CDR2 SYDVKM. The CDR3 is made up of 15 amino acids. Losses at the gene ends were 7 bases for V and 5 bases for J; bases not matched to a gene: 8. The DNA of the CDR3 is TGTGCCAGCACCCAGACTAGCGGGGGCCGGGAGACCCAGTACTTC. Protein: CASTQTSGGRETQYF.